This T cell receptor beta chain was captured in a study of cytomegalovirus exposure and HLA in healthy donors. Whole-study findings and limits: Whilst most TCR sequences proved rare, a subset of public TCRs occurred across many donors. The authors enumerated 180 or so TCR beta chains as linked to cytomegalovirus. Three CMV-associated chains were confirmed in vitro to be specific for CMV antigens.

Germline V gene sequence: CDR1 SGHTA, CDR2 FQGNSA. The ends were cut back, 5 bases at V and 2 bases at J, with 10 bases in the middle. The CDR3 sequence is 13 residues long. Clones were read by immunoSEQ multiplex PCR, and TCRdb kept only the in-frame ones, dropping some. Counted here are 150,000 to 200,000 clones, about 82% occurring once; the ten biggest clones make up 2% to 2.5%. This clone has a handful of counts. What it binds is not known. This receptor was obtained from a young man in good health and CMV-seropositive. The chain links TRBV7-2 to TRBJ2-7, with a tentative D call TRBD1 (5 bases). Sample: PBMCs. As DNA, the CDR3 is TGTGCCAGCAGCGTCCAGGGAACCTACGAGCAGTACTTC. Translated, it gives CASSVQGTYEQYF.